This T cell receptor beta chain emerged from a study of beta chain features in type 1 diabetes. The entirety of the isolated RNA underwent reverse transcription, so expressed TCRB transcripts were sequenced. Assay used: immunoSEQ multiplex PCR; TCRdb lists only in-frame clones, some missing. Of 300,000 or so clones in the sample, approximately 15% were seen once. Notes on the study in general: The study found fewer insertions and more deletions at VDJ junctions in type 1 diabetes patients. All four CD4+ subsets from Type 1 diabetes patients carried moderately but significantly shorter TCRB CDR3s.

CDR1 is MDHEN, CDR2 SYDVKM, per germline. V dropped 3 bases and J dropped 7 bases, with 4 bases sitting between them. CDR3 length: 11 residues. This clone was detected many times. The antigen remains unidentified. Purity (above 98%) was reached by all sorted populations. This clonotype was sampled from a man aged 30-40 years with type 1 diabetes. Specimen: naive CD4+ T cells from blood. This chain links TRBV28 with TRBJ2-1; D is uncertain. CDR3 DNA: TGTGCCAGCAGTTTCAGGAATGAGCAGTTCTTC. It yields the protein CASSFRNEQFF.